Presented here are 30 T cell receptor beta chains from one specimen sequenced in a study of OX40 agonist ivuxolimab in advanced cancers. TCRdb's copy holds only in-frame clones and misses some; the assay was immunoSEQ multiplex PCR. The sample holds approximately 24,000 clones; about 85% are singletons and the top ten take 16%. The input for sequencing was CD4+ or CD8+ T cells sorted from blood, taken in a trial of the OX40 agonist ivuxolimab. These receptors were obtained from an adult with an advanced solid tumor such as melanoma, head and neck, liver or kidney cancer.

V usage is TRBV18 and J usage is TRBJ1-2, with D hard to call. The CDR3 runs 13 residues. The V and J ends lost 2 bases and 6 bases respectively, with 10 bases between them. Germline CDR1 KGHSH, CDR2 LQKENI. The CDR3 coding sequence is TGTGCCAGCTCACCAACGGGATCGGATGGCTACACCTTC. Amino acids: CASSPTGSDGYTF.

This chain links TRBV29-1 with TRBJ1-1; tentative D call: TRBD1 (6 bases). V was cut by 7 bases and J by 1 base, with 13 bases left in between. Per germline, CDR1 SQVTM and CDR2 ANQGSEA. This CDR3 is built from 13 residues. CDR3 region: CSASTGTNTEAFF. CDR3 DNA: TGCAGCGCATCGACAGGAACGAACACTGAAGCTTTCTTT.

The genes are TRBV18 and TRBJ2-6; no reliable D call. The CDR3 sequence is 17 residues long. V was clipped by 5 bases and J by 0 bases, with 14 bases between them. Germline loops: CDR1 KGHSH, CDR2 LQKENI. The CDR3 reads CASSARIVSSGANVLTF. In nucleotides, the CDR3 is TGTGCCAGCTCAGCACGGATAGTAAGCTCTGGGGCCAACGTCCTGACTTTC.

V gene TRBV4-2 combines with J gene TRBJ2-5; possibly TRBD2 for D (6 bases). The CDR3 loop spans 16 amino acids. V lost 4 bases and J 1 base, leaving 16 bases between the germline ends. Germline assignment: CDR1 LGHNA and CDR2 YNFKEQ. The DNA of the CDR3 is TGTGCCAGCAGCCTCTTTAGCGGTCAAGTCCAAGAGACCCAGTACTTC. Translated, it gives CASSLFSGQVQETQYF.

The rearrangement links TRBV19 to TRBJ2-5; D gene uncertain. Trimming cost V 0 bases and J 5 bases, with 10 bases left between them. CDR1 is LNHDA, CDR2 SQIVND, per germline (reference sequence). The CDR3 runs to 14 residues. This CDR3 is CASSIDGRTETQYF. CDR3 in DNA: TGTGCCAGTAGTATAGATGGCCGAACCGAGACCCAGTACTTC.

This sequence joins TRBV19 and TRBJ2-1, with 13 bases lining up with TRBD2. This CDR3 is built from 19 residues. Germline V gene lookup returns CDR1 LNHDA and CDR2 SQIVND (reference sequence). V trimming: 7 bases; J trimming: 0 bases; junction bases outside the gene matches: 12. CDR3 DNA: TGTGCCAGTACCCTCCCGACGACTAGCGGGGGGCTCTCCTACAATGAGCAGTTCTTC. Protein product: CASTLPTTSGGLSYNEQFF.

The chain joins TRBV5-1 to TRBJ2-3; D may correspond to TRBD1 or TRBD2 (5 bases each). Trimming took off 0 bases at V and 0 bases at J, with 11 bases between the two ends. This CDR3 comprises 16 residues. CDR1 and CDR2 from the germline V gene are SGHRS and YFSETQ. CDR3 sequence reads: CASSLDPGLSTDTQYF. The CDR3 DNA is TGCGCCAGCAGCTTGGACCCGGGGCTTAGCACAGATACGCAGTATTTT.

CDR3 coding DNA: TGTGCCAGCTCACGATCGACTAGTGGAGAGACCCAGTACTTC. Amino acid sequence: CASSRSTSGETQYF. The chain combines TRBV18 with TRBJ2-5, with D possibly matching TRBD2 (6 bases). Germline-derived CDR1 and CDR2 are KGHSH and LQKENI. CDR3 size: 14 residues. Trimming left V 4 bases short and J 4 bases short, with 13 bases between.

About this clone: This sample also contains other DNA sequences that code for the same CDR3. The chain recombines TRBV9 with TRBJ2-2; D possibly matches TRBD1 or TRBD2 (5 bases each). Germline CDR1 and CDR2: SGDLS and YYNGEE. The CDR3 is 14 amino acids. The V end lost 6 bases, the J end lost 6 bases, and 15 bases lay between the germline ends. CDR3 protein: CASNRDGGSGELFF. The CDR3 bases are TGTGCCAGCAATCGGGACGGCGGTTCCGGGGAGCTGTTTTTT.

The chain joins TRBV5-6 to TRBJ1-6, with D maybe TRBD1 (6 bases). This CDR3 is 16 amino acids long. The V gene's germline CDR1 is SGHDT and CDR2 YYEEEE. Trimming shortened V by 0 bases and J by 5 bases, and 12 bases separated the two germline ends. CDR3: CASSLGPHRDNSPLHF. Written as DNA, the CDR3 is TGTGCCAGCAGCTTGGGCCCCCACAGGGATAATTCACCCCTCCACTTT.

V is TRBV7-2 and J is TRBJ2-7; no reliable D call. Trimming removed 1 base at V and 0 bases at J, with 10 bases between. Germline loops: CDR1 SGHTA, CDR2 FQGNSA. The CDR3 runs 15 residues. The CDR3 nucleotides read TGTGCCAGCAGCTTAGTTGGCAGGACCTCCTACGAGCAGTACTTC. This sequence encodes CASSLVGRTSYEQYF.

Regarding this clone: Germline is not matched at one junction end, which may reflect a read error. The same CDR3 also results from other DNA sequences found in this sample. The chain's CDR3 is CASSPQRNTEAFF. DNA for the CDR3: TGCGCCAGCAGCCCTCAGAGGAACACTGAAGCTTTCTTT. This chain links TRBV11-2 with TRBJ1-1; D unresolved. CDR1 is SGHAT and CDR2 is FQNNGV in the germline V gene. This CDR3 is 13 amino acids long.

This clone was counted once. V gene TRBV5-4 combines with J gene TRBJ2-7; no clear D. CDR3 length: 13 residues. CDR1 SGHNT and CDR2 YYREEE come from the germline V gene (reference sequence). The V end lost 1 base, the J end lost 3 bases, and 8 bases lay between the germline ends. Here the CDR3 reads CASSLSSGYEQYF. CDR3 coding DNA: TGTGCCAGCAGCTTGTCATCCGGCTACGAGCAGTACTTC.

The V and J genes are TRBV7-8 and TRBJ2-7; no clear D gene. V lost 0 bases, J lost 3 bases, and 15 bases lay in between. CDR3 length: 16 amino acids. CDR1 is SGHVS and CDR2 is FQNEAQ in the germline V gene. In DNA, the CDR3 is TGTGCCAGCAGCTTAGCGCAAGGGAAAGGTCTCTACGAGCAGTACTTC. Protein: CASSLAQGKGLYEQYF.

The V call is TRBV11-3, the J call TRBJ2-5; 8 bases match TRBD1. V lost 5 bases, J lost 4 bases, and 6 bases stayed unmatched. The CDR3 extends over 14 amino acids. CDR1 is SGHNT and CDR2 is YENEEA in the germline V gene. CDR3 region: CASSTDRVSETQYF. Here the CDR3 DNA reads TGTGCCAGCAGCACGGACAGGGTTTCAGAGACCCAGTACTTC.

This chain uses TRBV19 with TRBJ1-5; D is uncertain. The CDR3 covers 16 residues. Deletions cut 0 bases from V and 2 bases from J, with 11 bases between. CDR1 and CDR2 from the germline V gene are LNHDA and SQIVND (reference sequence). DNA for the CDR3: TGTGCCAGTAGTATAGAAGCGGGGTGGGGCAATCAGCCCCAGCATTTT. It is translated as CASSIEAGWGNQPQHF.

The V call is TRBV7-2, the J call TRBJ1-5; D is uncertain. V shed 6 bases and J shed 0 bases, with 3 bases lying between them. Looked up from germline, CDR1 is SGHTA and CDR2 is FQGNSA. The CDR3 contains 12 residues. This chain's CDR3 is CASSLSNQPQHF. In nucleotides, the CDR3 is TGTGCCAGCAGTCTTAGCAATCAGCCCCAGCATTTT.

CDR3 bases: TGTGCCAGCAGGCAAGAGGCAGGTGCGCAGTATTTT. It translates to CASRQEAGAQYF. J is TRBJ2-3 and V is TRBV2, with D hard to call. Germline loops: CDR1 SNHLY, CDR2 FYNNEI. The CDR3 is 12 amino acids. V dropped 6 bases and J dropped 10 bases, with 14 bases sitting between them. Combining the CDR3 with reference TRBV2 and TRBJ2-3 gives the whole variable domain EPEVTQTPSHQVTQMGQEVILRCVPISNHLYFYWYRQILGQKVEFLVSFYNNEISEKSEIFDDQFSVERPDGSNFTLKIRSTKLEDSAMYFCASRQEAGAQYFGPGTRLTVL.

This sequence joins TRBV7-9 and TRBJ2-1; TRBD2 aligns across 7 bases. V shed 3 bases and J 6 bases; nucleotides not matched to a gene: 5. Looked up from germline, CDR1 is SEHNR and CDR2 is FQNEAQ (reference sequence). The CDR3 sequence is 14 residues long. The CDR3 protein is CASSFWPSGNEQFF. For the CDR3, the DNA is TGTGCCAGCAGCTTCTGGCCTAGCGGCAATGAGCAGTTCTTC.

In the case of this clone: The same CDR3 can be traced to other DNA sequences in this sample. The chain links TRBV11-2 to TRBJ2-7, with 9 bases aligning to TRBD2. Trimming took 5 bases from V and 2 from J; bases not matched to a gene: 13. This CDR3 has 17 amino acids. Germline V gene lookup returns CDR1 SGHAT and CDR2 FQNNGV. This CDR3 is CASSAGLAGGTPYEQYF. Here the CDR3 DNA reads TGTGCCAGCAGCGCGGGACTAGCAGGAGGGACCCCCTACGAGCAGTACTTC. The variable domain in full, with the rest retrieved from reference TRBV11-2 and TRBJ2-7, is EAGVAQSPRYKIIEKRQSVAFWCNPISGHATLYWYQQILGQGPKLLIQFQNNGVVDDSQLPKDRFSAERLKGVDSTLKIQPAKLEDSAVYLCASSAGLAGGTPYEQYFGPGTRLTVT.

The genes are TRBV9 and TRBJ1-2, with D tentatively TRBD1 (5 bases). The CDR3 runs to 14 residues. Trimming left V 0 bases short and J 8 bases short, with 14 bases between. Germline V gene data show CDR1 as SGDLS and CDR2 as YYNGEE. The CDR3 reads CASSVGRAGWGYTF. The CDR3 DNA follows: TGTGCCAGCAGCGTAGGTCGGGCAGGGTGGGGCTACACCTTC.

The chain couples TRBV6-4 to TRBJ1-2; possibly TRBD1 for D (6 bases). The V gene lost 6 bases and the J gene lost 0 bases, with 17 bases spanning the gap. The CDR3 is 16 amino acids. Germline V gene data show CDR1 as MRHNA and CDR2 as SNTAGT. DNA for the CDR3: TGTGCCAGCAGATTAAATCCGGGACAAGCTAACTATGGCTACACCTTC. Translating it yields CASRLNPGQANYGYTF.

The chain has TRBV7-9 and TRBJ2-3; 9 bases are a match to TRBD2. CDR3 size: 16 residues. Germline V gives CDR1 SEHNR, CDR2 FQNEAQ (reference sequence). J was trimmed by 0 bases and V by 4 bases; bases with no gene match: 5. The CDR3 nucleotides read TGTGCCAGCAGCTCCGCTCTAGCGGGAAGCACAGATACGCAGTATTTT. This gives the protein CASSSALAGSTDTQYF.

The CDR3 sequence: CATSRVQGELFF. The CDR3, as DNA: TGTGCCACCAGCAGAGTACAGGGGGAGCTGTTTTTT. The chain employs TRBV15 and TRBJ2-2; no firm D call. This CDR3 region has 12 residues. Germline V gene lookup returns CDR1 LNHNV and CDR2 YYDKDF (reference sequence). Trimming left V 1 base short and J 8 bases short, with 5 bases between. The full variable domain, in which reference TRBV15 and TRBJ2-2 provide the parts outside the CDR3, is DAMVIQNPRYQVTQFGKPVTLSCSQTLNHNVMYWYQQKSSQAPKLLFHYYDKDFNNEADTPDNFQSRRPNTSFCFLDIRSPGLGDTAMYLCATSRVQGELFFGEGSRLTVL.

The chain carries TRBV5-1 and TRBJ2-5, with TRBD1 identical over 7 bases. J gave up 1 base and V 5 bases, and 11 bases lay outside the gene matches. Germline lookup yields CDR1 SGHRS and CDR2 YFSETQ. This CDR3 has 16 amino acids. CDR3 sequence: CASSHRQGDPQETQYF. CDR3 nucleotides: TGCGCCAGCAGTCATCGACAGGGCGACCCCCAAGAGACCCAGTACTTC.

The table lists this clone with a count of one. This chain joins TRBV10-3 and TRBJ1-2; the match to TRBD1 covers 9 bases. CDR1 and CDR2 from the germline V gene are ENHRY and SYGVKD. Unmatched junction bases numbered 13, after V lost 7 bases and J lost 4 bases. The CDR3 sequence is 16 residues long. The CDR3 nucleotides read TGTGCCATCACCGAACGACCGACAGGGGGTGCCTATGGCTACACCTTC. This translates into CAITERPTGGAYGYTF.

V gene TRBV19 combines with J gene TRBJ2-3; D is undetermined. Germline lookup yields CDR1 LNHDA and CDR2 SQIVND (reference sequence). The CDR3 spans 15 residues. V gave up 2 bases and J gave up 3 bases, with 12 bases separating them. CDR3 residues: CASSILNAVTDTQYF. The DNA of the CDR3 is TGTGCCAGTAGTATACTCAATGCGGTGACAGATACGCAGTATTTT.

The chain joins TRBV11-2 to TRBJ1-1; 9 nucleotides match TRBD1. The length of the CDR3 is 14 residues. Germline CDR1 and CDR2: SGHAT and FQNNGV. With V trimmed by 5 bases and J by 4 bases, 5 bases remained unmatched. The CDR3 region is CASSTQGAVTEAFF. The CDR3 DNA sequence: TGTGCCAGCAGCACACAGGGGGCCGTCACTGAAGCTTTCTTT.

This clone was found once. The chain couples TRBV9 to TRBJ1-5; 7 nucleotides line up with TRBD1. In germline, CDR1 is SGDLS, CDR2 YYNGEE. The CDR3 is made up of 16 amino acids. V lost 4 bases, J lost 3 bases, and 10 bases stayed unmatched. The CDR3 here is CASSPSPTGVNQPQHF. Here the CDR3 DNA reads TGTGCCAGCAGCCCCAGTCCAACAGGGGTCAATCAGCCCCAGCATTTT.

As DNA, the CDR3 is TGTGCCAGCAGGCGGGCACCCGGAGCCGGGGAGCTGTTTTTT. Translation: CASRRAPGAGELFF. This chain uses TRBV6-5 with TRBJ2-2; maybe TRBD2 (5 bases). V lost 6 bases, J lost 6 bases, and 14 bases lay in between. The CDR3 is 14 residues long. The germline gives CDR1 MNHEY, CDR2 SVGAGI.